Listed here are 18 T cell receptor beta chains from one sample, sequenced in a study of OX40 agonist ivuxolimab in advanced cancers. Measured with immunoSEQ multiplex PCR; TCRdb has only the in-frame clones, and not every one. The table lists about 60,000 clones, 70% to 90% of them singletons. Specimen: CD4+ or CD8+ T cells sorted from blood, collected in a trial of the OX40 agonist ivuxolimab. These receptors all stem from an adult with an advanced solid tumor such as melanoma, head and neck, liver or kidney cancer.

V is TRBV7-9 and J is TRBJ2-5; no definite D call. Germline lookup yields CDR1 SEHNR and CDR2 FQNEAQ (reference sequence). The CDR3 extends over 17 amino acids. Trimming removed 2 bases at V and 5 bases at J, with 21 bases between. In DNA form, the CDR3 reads TGTGCCAGCAGCTTAAGTGGAACCGGCCTTGAGAGGGAGACCCAGTACTTC. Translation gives CASSLSGTGLERETQYF.

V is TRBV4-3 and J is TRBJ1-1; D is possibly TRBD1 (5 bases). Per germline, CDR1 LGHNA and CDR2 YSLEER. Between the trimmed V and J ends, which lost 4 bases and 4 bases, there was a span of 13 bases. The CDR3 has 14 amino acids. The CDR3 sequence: CASSRFEGITEAFF. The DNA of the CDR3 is TGCGCCAGCAGCCGCTTCGAGGGGATCACTGAAGCTTTCTTT.

The CDR3 spells CASSQVARQTQETQYF. CDR3 coding DNA: TGTGCCAGCAGCCAAGTAGCCCGACAGACCCAAGAGACCCAGTACTTC. The chain joins TRBV4-2 to TRBJ2-5; D may be TRBD1 (5 bases). Between the trimmed V and J ends, which lost 1 base and 1 base, there was a span of 13 bases. CDR1 and CDR2 (germline): LGHNA, YNFKEQ. CDR3 size: 16 residues.

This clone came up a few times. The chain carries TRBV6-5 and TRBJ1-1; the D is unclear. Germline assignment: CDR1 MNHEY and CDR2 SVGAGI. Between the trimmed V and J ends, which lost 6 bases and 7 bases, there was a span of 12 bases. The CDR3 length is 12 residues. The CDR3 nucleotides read TGTGCCAGCAGCCCCGGGTTGGGTGAAGCTTTCTTT. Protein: CASSPGLGEAFF.

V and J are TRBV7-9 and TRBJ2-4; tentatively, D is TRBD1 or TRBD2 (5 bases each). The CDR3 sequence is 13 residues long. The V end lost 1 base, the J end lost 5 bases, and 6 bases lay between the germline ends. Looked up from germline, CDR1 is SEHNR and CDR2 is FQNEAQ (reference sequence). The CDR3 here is CASSLGGQNIQYF. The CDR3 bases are TGTGCCAGCAGCTTAGGGGGACAAAACATTCAGTACTTC.

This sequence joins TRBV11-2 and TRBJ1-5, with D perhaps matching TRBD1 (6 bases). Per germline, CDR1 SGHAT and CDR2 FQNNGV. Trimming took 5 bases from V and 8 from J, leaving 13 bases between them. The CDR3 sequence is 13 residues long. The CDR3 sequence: CASSVQGDEPQHF. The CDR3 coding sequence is TGTGCCAGCAGCGTACAGGGCGACGAGCCCCAGCATTTT. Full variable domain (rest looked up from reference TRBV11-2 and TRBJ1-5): EAGVAQSPRYKIIEKRQSVAFWCNPISGHATLYWYQQILGQGPKLLIQFQNNGVVDDSQLPKDRFSAERLKGVDSTLKIQPAKLEDSAVYLCASSVQGDEPQHFGDGTRLSIL.

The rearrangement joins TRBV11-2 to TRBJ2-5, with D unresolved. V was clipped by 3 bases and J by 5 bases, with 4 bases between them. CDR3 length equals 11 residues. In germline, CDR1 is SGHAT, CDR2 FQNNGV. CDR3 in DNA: TGTGCCAGCAGCTTGAGGGAGACCCAGTACTTC. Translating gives CASSLRETQYF.

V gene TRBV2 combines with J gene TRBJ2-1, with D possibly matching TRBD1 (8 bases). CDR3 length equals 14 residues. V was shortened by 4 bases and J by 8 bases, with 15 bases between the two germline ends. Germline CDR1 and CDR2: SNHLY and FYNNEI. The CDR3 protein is CASSGSTGGDEQFF. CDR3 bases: TGTGCCAGCAGTGGGAGCACAGGGGGGGATGAGCAGTTCTTC.

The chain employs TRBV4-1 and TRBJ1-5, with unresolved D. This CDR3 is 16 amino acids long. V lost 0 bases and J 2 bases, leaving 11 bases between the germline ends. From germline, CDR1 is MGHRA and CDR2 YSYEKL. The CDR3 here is CASSQDPTIGNQPQHF. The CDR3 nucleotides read TGCGCCAGCAGCCAAGATCCAACGATTGGCAATCAGCCCCAGCATTTT.

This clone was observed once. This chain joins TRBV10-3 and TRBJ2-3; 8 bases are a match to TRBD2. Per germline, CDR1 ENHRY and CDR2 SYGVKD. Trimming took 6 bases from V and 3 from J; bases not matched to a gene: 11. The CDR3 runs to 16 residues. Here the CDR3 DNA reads TGTGCCATCAGGCCTACTAGCGGAGTTTCGACAGATACGCAGTATTTT. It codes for CAIRPTSGVSTDTQYF.

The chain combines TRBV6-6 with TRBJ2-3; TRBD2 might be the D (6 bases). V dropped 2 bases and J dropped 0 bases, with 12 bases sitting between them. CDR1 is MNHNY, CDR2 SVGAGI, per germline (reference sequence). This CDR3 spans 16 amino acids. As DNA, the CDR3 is TGTGCCAGCAGTTACCACCATCGGGAGAGCACAGATACGCAGTATTTT. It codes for CASSYHHRESTDTQYF.

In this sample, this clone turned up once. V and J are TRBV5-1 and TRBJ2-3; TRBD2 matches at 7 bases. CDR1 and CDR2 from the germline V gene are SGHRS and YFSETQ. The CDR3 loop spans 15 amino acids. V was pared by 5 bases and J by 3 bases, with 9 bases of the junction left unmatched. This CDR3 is CASRVGGPYTDTQYF. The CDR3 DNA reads TGCGCCAGCAGGGTGGGAGGGCCTTATACAGATACGCAGTATTTT.

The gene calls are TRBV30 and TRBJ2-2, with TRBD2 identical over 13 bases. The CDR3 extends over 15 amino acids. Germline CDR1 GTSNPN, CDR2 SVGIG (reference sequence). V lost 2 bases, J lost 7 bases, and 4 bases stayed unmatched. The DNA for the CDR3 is TGTGCCTGGAGTAGACTAGCGGGAGGTTACGGGGAGCTGTTTTTT. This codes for CAWSRLAGGYGELFF.

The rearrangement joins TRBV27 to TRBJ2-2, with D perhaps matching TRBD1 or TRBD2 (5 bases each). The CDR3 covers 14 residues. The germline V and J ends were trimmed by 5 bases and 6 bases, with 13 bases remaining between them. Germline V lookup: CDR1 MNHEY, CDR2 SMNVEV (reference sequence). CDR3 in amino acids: CASSPGAGAGELFF. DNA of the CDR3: TGTGCCAGCAGTCCTGGGGCCGGGGCCGGGGAGCTGTTTTTT.

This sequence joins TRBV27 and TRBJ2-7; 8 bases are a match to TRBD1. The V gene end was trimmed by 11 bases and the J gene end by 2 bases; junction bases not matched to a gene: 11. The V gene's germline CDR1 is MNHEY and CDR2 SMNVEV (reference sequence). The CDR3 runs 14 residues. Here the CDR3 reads CASSPDRGTYEQYF. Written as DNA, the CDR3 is TGTGCCTCCTCCCCCGACAGGGGAACCTACGAGCAGTACTTC.

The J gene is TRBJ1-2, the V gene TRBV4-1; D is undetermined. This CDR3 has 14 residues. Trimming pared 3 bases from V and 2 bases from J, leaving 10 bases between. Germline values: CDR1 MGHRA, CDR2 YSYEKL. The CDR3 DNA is TGCGCCAGCAGCCAGACGACGGGAAACTATGGCTACACCTTC. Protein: CASSQTTGNYGYTF.

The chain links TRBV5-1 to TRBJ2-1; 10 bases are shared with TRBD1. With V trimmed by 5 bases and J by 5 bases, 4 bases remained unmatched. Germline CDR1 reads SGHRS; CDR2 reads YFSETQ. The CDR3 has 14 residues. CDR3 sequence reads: CASRRDRGDNEQFF. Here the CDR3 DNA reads TGCGCCAGCAGGAGGGACAGGGGAGACAATGAGCAGTTCTTC.

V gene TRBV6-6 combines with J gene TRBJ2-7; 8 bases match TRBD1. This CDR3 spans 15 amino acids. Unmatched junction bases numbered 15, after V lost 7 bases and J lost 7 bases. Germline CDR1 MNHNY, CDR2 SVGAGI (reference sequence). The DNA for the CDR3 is TGTGCCAGCAATCCCCGAACGGGCAGGGGGCGTGAGCAGTACTTC. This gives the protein CASNPRTGRGREQYF.